The entry below describes one TCR beta chain. These data are taken from a study of blood T cell repertoires in COVID-19. Study-wide background: PBMCs, B-cell-depleted T cells, or T cells were the source of the cDNA or gDNA that made up the material.

Germline values: CDR1 SGHVS, CDR2 FQNEAQ. This CDR3 is built from 16 residues. V was clipped by 4 bases and J by 7 bases, with 19 bases between them. Libraries were prepared by immunoSEQ multiplex PCR; TCRdb keeps only in-frame clonotypes and omits some of them. The sample lists around 360,000 clones; around 87% were seen once. Material: peripheral blood. V gene TRBV7-8 combines with J gene TRBJ2-2; D might be TRBD2 (6 bases). This receptor was identified in a woman in her 30s with COVID-19, enrolled during active disease. CDR3 in DNA: TGTGCCAGCAGCTCCCGACTAGGGGAGTATGACGGGGAGCTGTTTTTT. Protein sequence: CASSSRLGEYDGELFF.